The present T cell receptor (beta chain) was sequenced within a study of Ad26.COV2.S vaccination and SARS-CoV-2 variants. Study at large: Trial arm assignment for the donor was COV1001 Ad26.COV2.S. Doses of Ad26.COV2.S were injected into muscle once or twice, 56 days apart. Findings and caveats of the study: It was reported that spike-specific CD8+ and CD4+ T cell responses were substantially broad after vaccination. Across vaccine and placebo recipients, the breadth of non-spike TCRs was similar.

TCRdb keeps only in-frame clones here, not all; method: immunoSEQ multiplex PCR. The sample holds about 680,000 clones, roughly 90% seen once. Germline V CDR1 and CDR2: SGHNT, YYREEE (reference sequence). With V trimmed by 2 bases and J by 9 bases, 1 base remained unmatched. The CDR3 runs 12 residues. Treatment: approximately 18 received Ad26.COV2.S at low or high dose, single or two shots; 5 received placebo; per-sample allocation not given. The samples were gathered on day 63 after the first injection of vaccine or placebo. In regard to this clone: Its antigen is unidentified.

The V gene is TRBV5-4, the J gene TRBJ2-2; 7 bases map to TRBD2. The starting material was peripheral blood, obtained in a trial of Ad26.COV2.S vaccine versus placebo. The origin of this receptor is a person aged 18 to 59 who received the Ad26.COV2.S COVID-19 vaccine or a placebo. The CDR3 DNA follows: TGTGCCAGCAGCTTCGGGGGGTGGGAGCTGTTTTTT. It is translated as CASSFGGWELFF.